This T cell receptor (beta chain) was sequenced during a study of Ad26.COV2.S vaccination and SARS-CoV-2 variants. The CDR3 runs to 14 residues. The germline gives CDR1 MNHEY, CDR2 SMNVEV (reference sequence). Trimming removed 4 bases from V and 9 bases from J; junction bases left unmatched: 7. Only in-frame clones appear in the TCRdb table, and some are missing; sequencing was by immunoSEQ multiplex PCR. The sample yields 300,000 to 350,000 clones, approximately 86% seen once. Treatment described: roughly 19 received Ad26.COV2.S at low or high dose, single or two shots; several received placebo; per-sample allocation not given. Collection of the samples took place on day 63 after the first injection of vaccine or placebo. A remark on this clone: Its target is not known.

Overall study findings and caveats: Analyses that measured TCR breadth and depth may have underestimated total T cell responses. Non-spike TCR breadth was similar in vaccine and placebo recipients.

This receptor was taken from a person aged 18-60 years who received the Ad26.COV2.S COVID-19 vaccine or a placebo. Sequencing was performed on peripheral blood, taken in a trial of Ad26.COV2.S vaccine versus placebo. This chain connects TRBV27 to TRBJ1-1; 11 positions agree with TRBD1. CDR3 DNA sequence: TGTGCCAGCAGTTCCGGGACAGGGGGTAATAAAGCTTTCTTT. This encodes CASSSGTGGNKAFF.